The source of this TCR beta chain is a study of metastatic and nonmetastatic thyroid tumors. Study background: The authors compared repertoires across blood and tumor or nodule tissue from malignant and benign thyroid patients.

Notes on the study in general: It was reported that TCR beta diversity was significantly higher in malignant thyroid tumors than benign nodules, in blood and tumor.

With 2 bases clipped from V and 5 bases from J, the junction kept 5 bases outside the gene matches. In germline, CDR1 is MNHEY, CDR2 SVGEGT. The CDR3 covers 15 residues. All patients reached thyroid surgery having received no treatment beforehand. This clone was seen repeatedly, ten times or more. Its matching antigen is unknown. As originally analysed: Differences in CDR3 between clinicopathological groups were drawn on to build a classifier intended to discriminate distant-metastatic papillary thyroid cancer patients. TCRdb called clones again from the PCR reads with MiXCR. V and J calls and clone size were set by TCRdb, not the authors. The sample shows 40,000 to 50,000 clones, roughly 12% of them seen only once.

The sequenced sample consisted of blood. The clonotype originates from a male donor with papillary thyroid cancer or a benign thyroid nodule (not recorded which). Some clones in this sample may be carry-over from other donors' samples. V gene TRBV6-2 or TRBV6-3 combines with J gene TRBJ2-1; 8 bases map to TRBD2. The CDR3 protein is CASSYPGRANNEQFF. In DNA form, the CDR3 reads TGTGCCAGCAGTTACCCCGGGAGGGCTAACAATGAGCAGTTCTTC.